This is a list of T cell receptor beta chains from one sample in a study of B cell selection in AIRE deficiency. This table comes from immunoSEQ multiplex PCR, and its TCRdb copy is limited to in-frame clones, with some not included. This table holds roughly 24,000 clones, approximately 90% found once. Sequencing was done on a sample of CD4+CD25+ Tregs sorted from PBMCs. These receptors were taken from a human donor in good health. Both conserved end residues are part of each CDR3. D genes are given only for firm matches. Not every row has a clone size; where given, it reads once, few, many or a size class.

clone_size j_call d_call v_call cdr3_nt cdr3_aa
. TRBJ2-7 . TRBV7-2 TGTGCCAGCAGCTTAGGGGGGATCGACGAGCAGTACTTC CASSLGGIDEQYF
. TRBJ2-1 . TRBV9 TGTGCCAGCAGCTCCGAACTGGGGGTCCTTTACAATGAGCAGTTCTTC CASSSELGVLYNEQFF
. TRBJ2-5 . TRBV21-1 TGTGCCCTCGACAGGGCCCAAGAGACCCAGTACTTC CALDRAQETQYF
. TRBJ2-2 TRBD2 TRBV27 TGTGCCAGCAGTCCGGGACTAGCCGGGGAGCTGTTTTTT CASSPGLAGELFF
. TRBJ2-5 . TRBV5-1 TGCGCCAGCAGCTTGGGGGTAGCGGCCCAAGAGACCCAGTACTTC CASSLGVAAQETQYF
. TRBJ2-1 . TRBV4-2 TGTGCCAGCAGCCAAGATCCAAATGAGCAGTTCTTC CASSQDPNEQFF
. TRBJ1-1 . TRBV7-2 TGTGCCAGCAGCTTATTGCCCCTGCCACAGAGCACTGAAGCTTTCTTT CASSLLPLPQSTEAFF
. TRBJ2-5 . TRBV5-6 TGTGCCAGCAGCTTGGAAAGGATGGGGACCCAGTACTTC CASSLERMGTQYF
. TRBJ1-2 . TRBV7-2 TGTGCCAGCAGCGTGACAGGTGGCTACACCTTC CASSVTGGYTF
once TRBJ2-5 . TRBV5-6 TGTGCCAGCAGCTTGGTAGGACAGTCAGAGACCCAGTACTTC CASSLVGQSETQYF
. TRBJ2-3 . TRBV7-6 TGTGCCAGCAGCTTATCAGATACGCAGTATTTT CASSLSDTQYF
. TRBJ2-3 . TRBV5-1 TGCGCCAGCAGAGAAGCGGACCTCACAGATACGCAGTATTTT CASREADLTDTQYF
. TRBJ1-2 . TRBV7-2 TGTGCCAGCAGCTTAATCTACACCTATGGCTACACCTTC CASSLIYTYGYTF
. TRBJ1-2 . TRBV5-6 TGTGCCAGCAGCCTGGGTCAGGGAGGGCTGTTGGGCTACACCTTC CASSLGQGGLLGYTF
. TRBJ2-3 TRBD2 TRBV7-8 TGTGCCAGCAACTCGGGACTAGCGGGCCTGGATACGCAGTATTTT CASNSGLAGLDTQYF
. TRBJ2-5 TRBD1 TRBV5-6 TGTGCCAGCAGCTTGAGGGGGCATTGGGAGACCCAGTACTTC CASSLRGHWETQYF
. TRBJ2-2 . TRBV19 TGTGCCAGTAGCCACCGGGATCAAGGCGGGCCGAACACCGGGGAGCTGTTTTTT CASSHRDQGGPNTGELFF
. TRBJ2-7 TRBD1 TRBV6-5 TGTGCCAGCAGTACCAGGGACAGGGCTGCCTACGAGCAGTACTTC CASSTRDRAAYEQYF
. TRBJ1-2 TRBD1 TRBV12-5 TGTGCTAGTGGTTTGGTAACAGGGGGCGTTGTTGGCGGCTACACCTTC CASGLVTGGVVGGYTF
. TRBJ1-5 . TRBV18 TGTGCCAGCTCACCGAGAAGGGAGGGCAATCAGCCCCAGCATTTT CASSPRREGNQPQHF
once TRBJ1-6 . TRBV7-8 TGTGCCAGCCGCAGGACGGAAAATTCACCCCTCCACTTT CASRRTENSPLHF
. TRBJ1-2 . TRBV11-2 TGTGCCAGCAGCTCGAGCTATGGCTACACCTTC CASSSSYGYTF
. TRBJ1-3 . TRBV28 . CASSSSGDGVGNTIYF
. TRBJ1-5 . TRBV10-3 TGTGCCATCAGTGAATCGGGGGTGCAGGGCAATCAGCCCCAGCATTTT CAISESGVQGNQPQHF
. TRBJ1-4 . TRBV6-5 TGTGCCAGCAGTCAGAACCGGGCCCGTAATGAAAAACTGTTTTTT CASSQNRARNEKLFF
. TRBJ1-2 . TRBV2 TGTGCCAGCAGTGGACGGCGCTCCGACCCTGGCTACACCTTC CASSGRRSDPGYTF
. TRBJ2-5 TRBD2 TRBV7-9 TGTGCCAGCAGCTTAGTTAGCGGGGCCAAGACCCAGTACTTC CASSLVSGAKTQYF
. TRBJ2-2 TRBD1 TRBV27 TGTGCCAGCAGAAACAGGGGGCTGCCCGGGGAGCTGTTTTTT CASRNRGLPGELFF
. TRBJ2-3 TRBD2 TRBV30 TGTGCCTGGAGTGTACTGCGGGGGAGCACAGATACGCAGTATTTT CAWSVLRGSTDTQYF
. TRBJ1-1 . TRBV5-1 TGCGCCAGCAGCTTGGAAGGACGATCTGGCACTGAAGCTTTCTTT CASSLEGRSGTEAFF
once TRBJ1-2 . TRBV28 TGTGCCAGCAGTTTGGTCAGACATGGCTACACCTTC CASSLVRHGYTF
once TRBJ2-4 . TRBV6-6 TGTGCCAGCAGTTCTCTTATAAAAAACATTCAGTACTTC CASSSLIKNIQYF
. TRBJ2-3 . TRBV19 TGTGCCAGTAGTATAGAGGGGTGGGATACGCAGTATTTT CASSIEGWDTQYF
. TRBJ1-1 . TRBV7-2 TGTGCCAGCAGCTTGAGTAGTTGGGGGAACACTGAAGCTTTCTTT CASSLSSWGNTEAFF
. TRBJ2-3 . TRBV19 TGTGCCACAAGGACCCTCGGTGAAGATACGCAGTATTTT CATRTLGEDTQYF
. TRBJ1-4 TRBD1 TRBV6-1 TGTGCCAGCACCTCGGACAGGTGGAATGAAAAACTGTTTTTT CASTSDRWNEKLFF
. TRBJ2-1 . TRBV6-5 TGTGCCAGCAGTTACTCGAGGACCGACAATGAGCAGTTCTTC CASSYSRTDNEQFF
. TRBJ1-1 . TRBV6-5 TGTGCCAGCAGTTACTCGGGGGCTATGAACACTGAAGCTTTCTTT CASSYSGAMNTEAFF
few TRBJ2-1 . TRBV19 TGTGCCAGTAGCGACTGGGATGAGCAGTTCTTC CASSDWDEQFF
. TRBJ1-5 . TRBV30 TGTGCCTGGAGTTACTCTGTGGTCAGCAATCAGCCCCAGCATTTT CAWSYSVVSNQPQHF
once TRBJ2-2 . TRBV14 TGTGCCAGCAGTATCAACTCCGGAGGGGCCACCGGGGAGCTGTTTTTT CASSINSGGATGELFF
. TRBJ2-7 TRBD2 TRBV11-3 TGTGCCAGCAGCTTAGGCGGGGGGGCTGAGGAGCAGTACTTC CASSLGGGAEEQYF
. TRBJ1-1 . TRBV29-1 TGCAGCGTTGGCCCTCAAAAACACACTGAAGCTTTCTTT CSVGPQKHTEAFF
. TRBJ2-7 TRBD1 TRBV18 TGTGCCAGCTCGATGACAGGGCCTACCTACGAGCAGTACTTC CASSMTGPTYEQYF
. TRBJ1-5 . TRBV7-2 TGTGCCAGCAGCCCCCCGTCTGGGGAAAAGAGCAATCAGCCCCAGCATTTT CASSPPSGEKSNQPQHF
. TRBJ2-5 . TRBV2 TGTGCCAGCAGGGAAGCAGTCAAGACCCAGTACTTC CASREAVKTQYF
. TRBJ1-5 . TRBV6-1 TGTGCCAGCAGTGAAGTGTCCCCTCTTGGGCAGCCCCAGCATTTT CASSEVSPLGQPQHF
. TRBJ1-3 . TRBV7-6 . CASSPLWEWISGNTIYF
. TRBJ1-2 . TRBV19 TGTGCCAGTAGTGTCCCCATCTTTTCGGGAACCAAAGGTGGCTACACCTTC CASSVPIFSGTKGGYTF
. TRBJ2-1 TRBD2 TRBV10-3 TGTGCCATCAGCCAAACTAGCGGGGAGGTCAATGAGCAGTTCTTC CAISQTSGEVNEQFF